The source of this TCR beta chain is a study of Ad26.COV2.S vaccination and SARS-CoV-2 variants. At the level of the study: The authors gave Ad26.COV2.S intramuscularly, either once or twice 56 days apart.

Study results and limitations: With respect to non-spike TCR breadth, vaccine and placebo recipients were similar.

Details on this clone: Its antigen is undetermined.

V was cut by 1 base and J by 7 bases, with 8 bases left in between. Germline CDR1 and CDR2: SGHVS and FQNEAQ. The CDR3 covers 13 residues. Stated treatment: some 20 received Ad26.COV2.S at low or high dose, single or two shots; about five received placebo; per-sample allocation not given. Vaccine and placebo recipients were sampled on day 63 after the first injection. Wuhan-strain spike was delivered by a replication-incompetent Ad26 vector. Here immunoSEQ multiplex PCR was the method, and the copy in TCRdb shows in-frame clones only, minus some. This table has about 420,000 clones, roughly 90% appearing once.

This rearrangement joins TRBV7-8 to TRBJ1-5; no definite D call. The sample here was peripheral blood, taken in a trial of Ad26.COV2.S vaccine versus placebo. The receptor was derived from a person aged 18-65 years who received the Ad26.COV2.S COVID-19 vaccine or a placebo. The CDR3 DNA is TGTGCCAGCAGCTTAGGGTCCCGACAGCCCCAGCATTTT. Its protein product is CASSLGSRQPQHF.